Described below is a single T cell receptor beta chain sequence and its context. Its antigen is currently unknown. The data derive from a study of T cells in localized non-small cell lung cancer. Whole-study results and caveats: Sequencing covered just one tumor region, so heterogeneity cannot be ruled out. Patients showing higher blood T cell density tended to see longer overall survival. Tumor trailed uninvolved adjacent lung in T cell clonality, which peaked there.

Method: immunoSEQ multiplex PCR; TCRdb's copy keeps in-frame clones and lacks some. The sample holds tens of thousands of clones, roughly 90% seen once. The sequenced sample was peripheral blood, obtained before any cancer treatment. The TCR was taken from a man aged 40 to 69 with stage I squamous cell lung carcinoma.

CDR3 bases: TGTGCCAGAAGCTTAACTGAGTTTCTAGCGGGGAGACGTTCAGAGACCCAGTACTTC. Its translation: CARSLTEFLAGRRSETQYF. This rearrangement joins TRBV5-3 to TRBJ2-5, with 9 bases fitting TRBD2. TRBV5-3 is assigned to the ORF class and has an uncertain function. The CDR3 sequence is 19 residues long. The V and J ends lost 2 bases and 4 bases, in that order; junction bases with no gene match: 18.